A single sample is the source of the 24 T cell receptor beta chains below, sequenced in a study of CD8+ T cells in alopecia areata. Treatment noted: oral pan-JAK inhibitor, 5-10 mg twice daily. Following RNA extraction, reverse transcription yielded cDNA that acted as the sequencing template. Libraries were prepared by immunoSEQ multiplex PCR; TCRdb keeps only in-frame clonotypes and omits some of them. The sample carries approximately 180,000 clones, approximately 61% recorded once. Sequenced here: CD4+ T cells sorted from blood, sampled at week 24, from a patient treated with tofacitinib. All receptors derive from a human donor with alopecia areata.

The CDR3 protein is CASSYSRSVNTEAFF. The CDR3 DNA sequence: TGTGCCAGCAGTTACTCTCGGTCAGTGAACACTGAAGCTTTCTTT. This sequence joins TRBV6-5 and TRBJ1-1; no clear D. V was pared by 0 bases and J by 0 bases, with 8 bases between. The CDR3 loop spans 15 amino acids. The V gene's germline CDR1 is MNHEY and CDR2 SVGAGI.

The chain couples TRBV5-1 to TRBJ2-2; D remains unclear. This CDR3 region has 15 residues. V lost 3 bases and J lost 4, with 13 bases in between. Germline V lookup: CDR1 SGHRS, CDR2 YFSETQ. DNA of the CDR3: TGCGCCAGCAGCTCCACGGGCCAAGGCACCGGGGAGCTGTTTTTT. Translating gives CASSSTGQGTGELFF.

CDR3 protein: CASSTSGGLSGQYF. The CDR3 region has the DNA TGTGCCAGCAGTACTAGCGGGGGGCTGTCGGGGCAGTACTTC. The chain recombines TRBV11-3 with TRBJ2-7; TRBD2 agrees at 12 bases. The CDR3 length is 14 residues. V shed 6 bases and J 9 bases; nucleotides not matched to a gene: 9. CDR1 and CDR2 from the germline V gene are SGHNT and YENEEA. The variable domain in full, with the rest retrieved from reference TRBV11-3 and TRBJ2-7, is EAGVVQSPRYKIIEKKQPVAFWCNPISGHNTLYWYLQNLGQGPELLIRYENEEAVDDSQLPKDRFSAERLKGVDSTLKIQPAELGDSAVYLCASSTSGGLSGQYFGPGTRLTVT.

The genes are TRBV6-6 and TRBJ2-3; the D is unclear. Germline V gives CDR1 MNHNY, CDR2 SVGAGI (reference sequence). This CDR3 region has 13 residues. V shed 6 bases and J shed 3 bases, with 10 bases lying between them. CDR3 region: CASSPHGTDTQYF. CDR3 DNA: TGTGCCAGCAGCCCCCATGGGACAGATACGCAGTATTTT.

In its sample, this clone was seen once. The CDR3 spells CAWSSSGTGELFF. In DNA form, the CDR3 reads TGTGCCTGGAGTTCTTCTGGCACCGGGGAGCTGTTTTTT. The chain uses TRBV30 and TRBJ2-2; D ambiguous. Looked up from germline, CDR1 is GTSNPN and CDR2 is SVGIG (reference sequence). The germline V and J ends were trimmed by 2 bases and 4 bases, with 8 bases remaining between them. This CDR3 region has 13 residues.

The chain joins TRBV5-1 to TRBJ1-6; D not resolved. There are 15 residues in the CDR3. Germline CDR1 reads SGHRS; CDR2 reads YFSETQ. V lost 0 bases to trimming and J lost 6 bases, with 10 bases between them. CDR3 sequence: CASSLVEARNSPLHF. CDR3 DNA: TGCGCCAGCAGCTTGGTAGAAGCCCGTAATTCACCCCTCCACTTT.

The V gene is TRBV15, the J gene TRBJ1-2; TRBD1 might be the D (5 bases). This CDR3 spans 14 amino acids. Germline assignment: CDR1 LNHNV and CDR2 YYDKDF (reference sequence). V shed 6 bases and J shed 4 bases, with 15 bases lying between them. CDR3 DNA: TGTGCCACCAGTGAACAGGCGAATTCCTATGGCTACACCTTC. Translating it yields CATSEQANSYGYTF.

The chain uses TRBV30 and TRBJ1-2, with D possibly being TRBD1 (6 bases). Germline V gene sequence: CDR1 GTSNPN, CDR2 SVGIG (reference sequence). V was pared by 8 bases and J by 0 bases, with 10 bases between. The length of the CDR3 is 12 residues. This CDR3 reads CARGDANYGYTF. CDR3 nucleotide sequence: TGTGCCAGGGGGGACGCTAACTATGGCTACACCTTC. Variable domain in full (rest from reference TRBV30 and TRBJ1-2): SQTIHQWPATLVQPVGSPLSLECTVEGTSNPNLYWYRQAAGRGLQLLFYSVGIGQISSEVPQNLSASRPQDRQFILSSKKLLLSDSGFYLCARGDANYGYTFGSGTRLTVV.

The chain uses TRBV29-1 and TRBJ1-2; D is unresolved. Germline lookup yields CDR1 SQVTM and CDR2 ANQGSEA. The CDR3 loop spans 11 amino acids. CDR3 sequence reads: CTVRGSHGYTF. CDR3 coding DNA: TGCACCGTAAGAGGGTCCCATGGCTACACCTTC.

This clone showed up just a few times. This chain links TRBV4-3 with TRBJ2-1; D remains unclear. This CDR3 spans 14 amino acids. Germline V gives CDR1 LGHNA, CDR2 YSLEER. Trimming took off 1 base at V and 10 bases at J, with 14 bases between the two ends. CDR3 sequence (DNA): TGCGCCAGCAGCCAAGGATACTCCGTCAGCGAGCAGTTCTTC. This gives the protein CASSQGYSVSEQFF.

A few counts support this clone. The sample has other DNA sequences that encode this CDR3 too. The chain joins TRBV5-1 to TRBJ1-1, with a weak D call TRBD1 (5 bases). Germline CDR1 is SGHRS and CDR2 is YFSETQ. The V end lost 4 bases, the J end lost 1 base, and 11 bases lay between the germline ends. CDR3 length equals 14 residues. The CDR3 DNA is TGCGCCAGCAGCCCCGGGACTACGAACACTGAAGCTTTCTTT. It specifies CASSPGTTNTEAFF.

This clone has just a few counts. The CDR3, as DNA: TGTGCCAGCAGTTTTCGGTTCACAGATACGCAGTATTTT. This sequence encodes CASSFRFTDTQYF. This rearrangement joins TRBV27 to TRBJ2-3; D not certain. The germline V and J ends were trimmed by 3 bases and 2 bases, with 6 bases remaining between them. This CDR3 is 13 amino acids long. Germline V CDR1 and CDR2: MNHEY, SMNVEV (reference sequence).

There are a few counts of this clone. This chain uses TRBV5-1 with TRBJ2-7, with D unresolved. The germline gives CDR1 SGHRS, CDR2 YFSETQ. This CDR3 region has 13 residues. V lost 1 base and J lost 3, with 8 bases in between. The CDR3, as DNA: TGCGCCAGCAGCTTGCCGGACGGCTACGAGCAGTACTTC. Amino acid sequence: CASSLPDGYEQYF. The variable domain in full, completed from reference TRBV5-1 and TRBJ2-7, reads KAGVTQTPRYLIKTRGQQVTLSCSPISGHRSVSWYQQTPGQGLQFLFEYFSETQRNKGNFPGRFSGRQFSNSRSEMNVSTLELGDSALYLCASSLPDGYEQYFGPGTRLTVT.

The rearrangement joins TRBV5-1 to TRBJ2-6; D is uncertain. V was cut by 0 bases and J by 2 bases, with 3 bases left in between. From germline, CDR1 is SGHRS and CDR2 YFSETQ. CDR3 length: 14 residues. CDR3 coding DNA: TGCGCCAGCAGCTTGGATACTGGGGCCAACGTCCTGACTTTC. It is translated as CASSLDTGANVLTF.

The V call is TRBV4-3, the J call TRBJ2-3; perhaps TRBD2 as D (9 bases). V lost 0 bases and J lost 5, with 15 bases in between. The CDR3 covers 16 residues. Per germline, CDR1 LGHNA and CDR2 YSLEER. CDR3 loop: CASSQDLAGTGDTQYF. As DNA, the CDR3 is TGCGCCAGCAGCCAAGATCTAGCGGGGACAGGAGATACGCAGTATTTT.

This clone was seen only a few times. CDR3 DNA: TGCAGCGTTGGAGGACAAACTAGCACAGATACGCAGTATTTT. Residues: CSVGGQTSTDTQYF. The chain joins TRBV29-1 to TRBJ2-3, with D possibly TRBD1 on 5 matching bases. Trimming left V 4 bases short and J 0 bases short, with 11 bases between. CDR3 length: 14 amino acids. CDR1 SQVTM and CDR2 ANQGSEA come from the germline V gene.

This clone has only a few counts. V and J are TRBV6-6 and TRBJ2-2; TRBD2 agrees at 11 bases. V was clipped by 6 bases and J by 2 bases; unmatched bases: 5. This CDR3 is built from 16 residues. Germline CDR1 is MNHNY and CDR2 is SVGAGI (reference sequence). Here the CDR3 reads CASSRTSGGNTGELFF. The DNA of the CDR3 is TGTGCCAGCAGCCGAACTAGCGGGGGAAACACCGGGGAGCTGTTTTTT.

This sequence joins TRBV10-3 and TRBJ2-6; 11 bases align to TRBD2. Germline V gene data show CDR1 as ENHRY and CDR2 as SYGVKD. After removal of 2 bases from V and 1 base from J, the junction contained 1 base not matched to a gene. This CDR3 comprises 17 residues. For the CDR3, the DNA is TGTGCCATCAGTGAGGGACTAGCGGGTTCTGGGGCCAACGTCCTGACTTTC. Amino acid sequence: CAISEGLAGSGANVLTF.

The chain recombines TRBV4-3 with TRBJ1-2; D is undetermined. Between the trimmed V and J ends, which lost 1 base and 5 bases, there was a span of 8 bases. The germline gives CDR1 LGHNA, CDR2 YSLEER. The CDR3 length is 13 residues. CDR3 amino acids: CASSQAHGYGYTF. CDR3 DNA sequence: TGCGCCAGCAGCCAAGCTCACGGTTATGGCTACACCTTC.

V and J are TRBV7-2 and TRBJ2-6; TRBD2 agrees at 8 bases. Germline trimming cut 5 bases from V and 1 base from J; bases unmatched to any gene: 4. There are 16 residues in the CDR3. Germline CDR1 and CDR2: SGHTA and FQGNSA. CDR3: CASSRTSSSGANVLTF. Here the CDR3 DNA reads TGTGCCAGCAGCCGGACTAGCTCTTCTGGGGCCAACGTCCTGACTTTC.

In this sample, this clone turned up a few times. CDR3 nucleotides: TGTGCCAGCAGCCTAAACGCCGGGCCCCTCCACTTT. Its protein product is CASSLNAGPLHF. This rearrangement joins TRBV11-2 to TRBJ1-6; D gene unclear. The V and J ends lost 5 bases and 13 bases respectively, with 12 bases between them. The CDR3 length is 12 residues. Germline assignment: CDR1 SGHAT and CDR2 FQNNGV.

The V and J genes are TRBV30 and TRBJ2-6; D not certain. V gave up 2 bases and J gave up 9 bases, with 8 bases separating them. Per the germline V gene, CDR1 is GTSNPN and CDR2 is SVGIG (reference sequence). The CDR3 length is 12 residues. The CDR3 spells CAWSSSGNVLTF. The DNA for the CDR3 is TGTGCCTGGAGTTCGTCTGGCAACGTCCTGACTTTC.

This clone has a count of ten or more. This chain connects TRBV30 to TRBJ1-6, with a weak D call TRBD1 (5 bases). The CDR3 covers 13 residues. With 2 bases removed from V and 12 bases from J, the gap between germline ends came to 14 bases. Germline CDR1 GTSNPN, CDR2 SVGIG (reference sequence). DNA of the CDR3: TGTGCCTGGAGTAGAGGGGATGTGGAACCCCTCCACTTT. Translated, it gives CAWSRGDVEPLHF.

This clone was seen repeatedly, ten times or more. The chain is built from TRBV9 and TRBJ2-1; 12 bases match TRBD1. Germline V lookup: CDR1 SGDLS, CDR2 YYNGEE. V was pared by 3 bases and J by 8 bases, with 6 bases of the junction left unmatched. This CDR3 region has 15 residues. This CDR3 is CASSEGQGALYEQFF. The CDR3 nucleotides read TGTGCCAGCAGCGAGGGACAGGGGGCTCTCTATGAGCAGTTCTTC.